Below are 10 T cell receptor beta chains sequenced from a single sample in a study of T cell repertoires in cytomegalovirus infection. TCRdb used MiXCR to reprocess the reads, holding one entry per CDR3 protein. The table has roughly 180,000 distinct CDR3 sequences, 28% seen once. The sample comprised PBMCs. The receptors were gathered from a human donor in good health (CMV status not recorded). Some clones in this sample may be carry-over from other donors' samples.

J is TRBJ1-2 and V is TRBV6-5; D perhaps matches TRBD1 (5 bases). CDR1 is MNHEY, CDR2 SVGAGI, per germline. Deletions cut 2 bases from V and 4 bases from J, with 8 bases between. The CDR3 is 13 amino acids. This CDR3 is CASSYGTVYGYTF. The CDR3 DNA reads TGTGCCAGCAGTTACGGGACGGTCTATGGCTACACCTTC.

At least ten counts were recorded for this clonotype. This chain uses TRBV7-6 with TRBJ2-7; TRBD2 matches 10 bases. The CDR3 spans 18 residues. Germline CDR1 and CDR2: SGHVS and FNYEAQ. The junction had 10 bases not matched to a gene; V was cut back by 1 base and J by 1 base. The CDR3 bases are TGTGCCAGCAGCTTAGTGGACCTAGCGGGGGCTCCTTCCTACGAGCAGTACTTC. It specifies CASSLVDLAGAPSYEQYF.

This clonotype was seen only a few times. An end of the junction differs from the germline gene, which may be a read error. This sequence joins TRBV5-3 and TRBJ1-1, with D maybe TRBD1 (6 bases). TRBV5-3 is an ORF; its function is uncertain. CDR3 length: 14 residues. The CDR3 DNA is TGTGCCAGCAGCTCCCGACAGGTGGGAACTGAAGCTTTCTTT. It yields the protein CASSSRQVGTEAFF.

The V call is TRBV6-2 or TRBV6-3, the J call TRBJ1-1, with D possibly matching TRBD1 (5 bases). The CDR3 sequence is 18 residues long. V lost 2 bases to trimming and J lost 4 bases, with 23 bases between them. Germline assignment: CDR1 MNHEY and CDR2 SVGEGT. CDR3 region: CASSYPRSPGTPITEAFF. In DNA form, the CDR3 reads TGTGCCAGCAGTTACCCACGAAGTCCCGGGACGCCGATCACTGAAGCTTTCTTT.

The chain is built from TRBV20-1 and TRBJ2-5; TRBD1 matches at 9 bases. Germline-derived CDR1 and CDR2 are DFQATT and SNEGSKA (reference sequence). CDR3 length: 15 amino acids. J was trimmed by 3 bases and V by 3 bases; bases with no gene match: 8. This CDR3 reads CSASPGTGWEETQYF. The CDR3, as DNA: TGCAGTGCTAGCCCCGGGACAGGGTGGGAAGAGACCCAGTACTTC.

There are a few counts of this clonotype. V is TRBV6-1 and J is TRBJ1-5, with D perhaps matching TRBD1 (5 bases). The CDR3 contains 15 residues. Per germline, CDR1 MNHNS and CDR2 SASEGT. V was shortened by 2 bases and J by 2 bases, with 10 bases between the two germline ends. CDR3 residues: CASSEMEQGNQPQHF. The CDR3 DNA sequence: TGTGCCAGCAGTGAAATGGAACAGGGCAATCAGCCCCAGCATTTT.

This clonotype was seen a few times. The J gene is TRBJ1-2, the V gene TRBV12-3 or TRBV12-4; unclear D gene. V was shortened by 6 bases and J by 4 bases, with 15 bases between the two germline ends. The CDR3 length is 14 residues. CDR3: CASRDRGFGYGYTF. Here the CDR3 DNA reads TGTGCCAGCAGGGACCGAGGTTTCGGCTATGGCTACACCTTC.

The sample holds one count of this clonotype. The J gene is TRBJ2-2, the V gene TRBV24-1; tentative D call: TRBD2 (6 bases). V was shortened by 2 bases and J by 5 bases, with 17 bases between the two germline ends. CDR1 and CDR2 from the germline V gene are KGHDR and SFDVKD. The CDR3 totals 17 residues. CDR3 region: CATSDSPWTAGTGELFF. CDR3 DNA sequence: TGTGCCACCAGTGATTCTCCCTGGACGGCGGGGACCGGGGAGCTGTTTTTT.

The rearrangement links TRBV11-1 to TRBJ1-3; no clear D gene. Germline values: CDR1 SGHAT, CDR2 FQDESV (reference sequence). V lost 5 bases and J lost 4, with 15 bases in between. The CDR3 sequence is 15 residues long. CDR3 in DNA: TGTGCCAGCAGCCCGCGAGGGAGTTCAGGAAACACCATATATTTT. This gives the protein CASSPRGSSGNTIYF.

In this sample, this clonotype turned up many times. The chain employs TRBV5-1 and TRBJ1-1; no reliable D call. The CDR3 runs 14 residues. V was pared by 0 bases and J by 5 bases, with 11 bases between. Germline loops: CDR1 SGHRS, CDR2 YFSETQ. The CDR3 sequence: CASSLALGGTEAFF. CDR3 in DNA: TGCGCCAGCAGCTTGGCGTTGGGAGGGACTGAAGCTTTCTTT.